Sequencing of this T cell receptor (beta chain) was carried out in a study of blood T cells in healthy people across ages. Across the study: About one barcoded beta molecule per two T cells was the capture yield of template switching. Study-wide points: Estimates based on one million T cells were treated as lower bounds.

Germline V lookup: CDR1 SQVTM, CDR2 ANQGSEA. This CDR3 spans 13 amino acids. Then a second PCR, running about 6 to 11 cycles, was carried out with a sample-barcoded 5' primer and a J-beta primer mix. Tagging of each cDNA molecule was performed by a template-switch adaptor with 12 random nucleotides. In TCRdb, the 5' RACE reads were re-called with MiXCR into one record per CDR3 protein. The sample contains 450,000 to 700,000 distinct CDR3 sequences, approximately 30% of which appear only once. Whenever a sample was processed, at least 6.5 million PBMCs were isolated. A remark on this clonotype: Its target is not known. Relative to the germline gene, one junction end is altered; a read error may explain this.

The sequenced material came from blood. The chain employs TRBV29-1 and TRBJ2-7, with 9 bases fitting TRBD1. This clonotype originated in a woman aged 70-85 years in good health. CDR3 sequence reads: CSVERDRGGEHYF. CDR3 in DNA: TGCAGCGTTGAAAGAGACAGGGGGGGCGAGCACTACTTC.